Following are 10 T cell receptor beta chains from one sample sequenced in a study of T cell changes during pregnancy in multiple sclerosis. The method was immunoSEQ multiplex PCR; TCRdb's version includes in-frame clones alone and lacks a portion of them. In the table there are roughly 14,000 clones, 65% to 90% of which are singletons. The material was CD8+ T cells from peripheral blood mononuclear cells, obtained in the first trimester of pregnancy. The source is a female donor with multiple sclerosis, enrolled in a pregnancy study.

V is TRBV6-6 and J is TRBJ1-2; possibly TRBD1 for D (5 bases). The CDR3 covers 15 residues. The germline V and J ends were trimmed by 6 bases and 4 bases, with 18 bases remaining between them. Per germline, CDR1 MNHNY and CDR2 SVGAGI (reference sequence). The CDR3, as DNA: TGTGCCAGCAGCTCGACAGAAGGAGCAAGCTATGGCTACACCTTC. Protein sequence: CASSSTEGASYGYTF.

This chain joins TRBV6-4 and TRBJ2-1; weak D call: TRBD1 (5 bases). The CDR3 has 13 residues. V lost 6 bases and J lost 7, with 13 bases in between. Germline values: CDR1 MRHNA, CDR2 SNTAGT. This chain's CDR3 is CASSSSNRNEQFF. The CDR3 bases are TGTGCCAGCAGCTCCTCGAACAGGAATGAGCAGTTCTTC.

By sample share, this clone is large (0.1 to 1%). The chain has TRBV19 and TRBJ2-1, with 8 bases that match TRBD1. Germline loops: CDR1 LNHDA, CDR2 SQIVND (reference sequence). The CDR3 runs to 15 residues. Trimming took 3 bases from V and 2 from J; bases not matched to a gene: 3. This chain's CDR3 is CASSIRQGTYNEQFF. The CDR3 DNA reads TGTGCCAGTAGTATTAGACAGGGGACCTACAATGAGCAGTTCTTC.

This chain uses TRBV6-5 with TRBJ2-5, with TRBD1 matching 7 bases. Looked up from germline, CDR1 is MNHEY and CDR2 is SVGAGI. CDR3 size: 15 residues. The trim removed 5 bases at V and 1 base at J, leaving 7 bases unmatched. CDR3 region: CASSNRGLPQETQYF. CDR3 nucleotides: TGTGCCAGCAGTAATAGGGGGCTCCCCCAAGAGACCCAGTACTTC.

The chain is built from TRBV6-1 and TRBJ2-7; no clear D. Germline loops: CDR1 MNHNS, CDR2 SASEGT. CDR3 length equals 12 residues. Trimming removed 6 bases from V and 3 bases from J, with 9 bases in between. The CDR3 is CASRRAIYEQYF. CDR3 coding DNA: TGTGCCAGCAGGAGAGCCATCTACGAGCAGTACTTC.

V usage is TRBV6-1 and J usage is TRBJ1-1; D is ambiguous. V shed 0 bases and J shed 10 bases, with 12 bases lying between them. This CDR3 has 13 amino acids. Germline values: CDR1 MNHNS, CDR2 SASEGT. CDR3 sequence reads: CASSEALALAAFF. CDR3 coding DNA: TGTGCCAGCAGTGAAGCGCTCGCCCTGGCAGCTTTCTTT.

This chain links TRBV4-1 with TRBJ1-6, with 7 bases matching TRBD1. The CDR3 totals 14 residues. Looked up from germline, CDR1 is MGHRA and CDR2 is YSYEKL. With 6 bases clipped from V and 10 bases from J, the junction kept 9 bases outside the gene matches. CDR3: CASSLNRGASPLHF. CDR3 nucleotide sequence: TGCGCCAGCAGTCTAAACAGGGGCGCGTCACCCCTCCACTTT.

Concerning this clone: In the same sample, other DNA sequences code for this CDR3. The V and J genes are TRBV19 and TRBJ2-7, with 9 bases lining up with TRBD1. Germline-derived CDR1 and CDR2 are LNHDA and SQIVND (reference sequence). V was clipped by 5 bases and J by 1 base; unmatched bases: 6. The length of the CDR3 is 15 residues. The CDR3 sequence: CASSAGTGPSYEQYF. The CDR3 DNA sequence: TGTGCCAGTAGTGCCGGGACAGGGCCTTCCTACGAGCAGTACTTC.

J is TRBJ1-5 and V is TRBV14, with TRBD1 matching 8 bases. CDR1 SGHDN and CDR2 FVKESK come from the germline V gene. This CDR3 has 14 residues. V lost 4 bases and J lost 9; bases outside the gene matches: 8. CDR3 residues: CASSLGQGIGPQHF. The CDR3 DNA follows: TGTGCCAGCAGCCTAGGACAGGGCATTGGGCCCCAGCATTTT.

The CDR3 nucleotides are TGTGCCAGCAGTTTAAGGACAGACGGAACTGAAGCTTTCTTT. Protein sequence: CASSLRTDGTEAFF. V gene TRBV27 combines with J gene TRBJ1-1; possible D gene TRBD1, 6 bases. The CDR3 covers 14 residues. Germline loops: CDR1 MNHEY, CDR2 SMNVEV (reference sequence). Trimming removed 2 bases at V and 5 bases at J, with 12 bases between.